The present TCR beta chain was sequenced within a study of identical twins. Germline-derived CDR1 and CDR2 are LGHDT and YNNKEL (reference sequence). The CDR3 runs 18 residues. V lost 0 bases and J 0 bases, leaving 15 bases between the germline ends. Only a few counts were recorded for this clonotype. Its specificity is not known. MiXCR was run by TCRdb on the 5' RACE reads, yielding one entry per CDR3 protein. The table has 200,000 to 250,000 distinct CDR3 sequences, 6.5% to 9% seen once; the top ten hold under 6.5%. Study findings and constraints: Insertions were reduced in abundant cord blood beta clonotypes but not in memory repertoires.

The same data also contributed to another study, on yellow fever vaccine responses in identical twins.

Input material: CD8+ T cells sorted from blood. This TCR derives from a young woman in good health. The chain employs TRBV3-1 and TRBJ1-3; D not certain. CDR3 in amino acids: CASSQDRLLRYSGNTIYF. CDR3 sequence (DNA): TGTGCCAGCAGCCAAGATCGTCTTTTGAGGTACTCTGGAAACACCATATATTTT. Full variable domain (rest looked up from reference TRBV3-1 and TRBJ1-3): DTAVSQTPKYLVTQMGNDKSIKCEQNLGHDTMYWYKQDSKKFLKIMFSYNNKELIINETVPNRFSPKSPDKAHLNLHINSLELGDSAVYFCASSQDRLLRYSGNTIYFGEGSWLTVV.